These 20 T cell receptor beta chains came from one sample sequenced in a study of control samples from healthy donors and cancer patients. Clones were read by immunoSEQ multiplex PCR, and TCRdb kept only the in-frame ones, dropping some. The sample yields 200,000 to 250,000 clones, about 95% seen once. Sequencing input: blood. All receptors derive from a man aged 50 to 59 in good health.

The genes are TRBV27 and TRBJ1-1; D remains ambiguous. Germline V CDR1 and CDR2: MNHEY, SMNVEV (reference sequence). The CDR3 runs to 14 residues. Trimming took off 5 bases at V and 0 bases at J, with 10 bases between the two ends. The CDR3 sequence is CASSPRTLNTEAFF. The CDR3 region has the DNA TGTGCCAGCAGTCCCAGGACTCTGAACACTGAAGCTTTCTTT.

This chain uses TRBV6-6 with TRBJ2-3; the match to TRBD2 covers 11 bases. Germline CDR1 reads MNHNY; CDR2 reads SVGAGI (reference sequence). The CDR3 has 16 amino acids. The V and J ends lost 2 bases and 10 bases, in that order; junction bases with no gene match: 11. CDR3 DNA: TGTGCCAGCAGTTACCCACTAGCGGGGGACCCCCGCCCGCAGTATTTT. Residues: CASSYPLAGDPRPQYF.

This clone came up a few times. The DNA for the CDR3 is TGTGCCAGCAGTGCACAGGGGGCGCAAAATAATTCACCCCTCCACTTT. Protein sequence: CASSAQGAQNNSPLHF. The rearrangement uses TRBV2 and TRBJ1-6; 9 bases match TRBD1. With 4 bases clipped from V and 5 bases from J, the junction kept 6 bases outside the gene matches. The germline V gene has CDR1 SNHLY and CDR2 FYNNEI. This CDR3 has 16 amino acids.

This clone was detected only a few times. V usage is TRBV10-3 and J usage is TRBJ1-1; TRBD1 aligns across 9 bases. The CDR3 totals 16 residues. Germline CDR1 reads ENHRY; CDR2 reads SYGVKD. The V segment lost 0 bases and the J segment 4 bases; nucleotides outside the gene matches: 6. The CDR3 DNA is TGTGCCATCAGTGAGTCACAGGGGGCGCGTGGCACTGAAGCTTTCTTT. This encodes CAISESQGARGTEAFF.

J is TRBJ2-7 and V is TRBV18, with D unclear. The CDR3 extends over 12 amino acids. Germline loops: CDR1 KGHSH, CDR2 LQKENI. V was pared by 2 bases and J by 4 bases, with 6 bases between. CDR3 in DNA: TGTGCCAGCTCACCAAACGGATACGAGCAGTACTTC. Its translation: CASSPNGYEQYF.

The CDR3, as DNA: TGTGCCAGCTCACCAACGGGGGCCTACGAGCAGTACTTC. Translation gives CASSPTGAYEQYF. This sequence joins TRBV18 and TRBJ2-7, with D possibly being TRBD2 (6 bases). Trimming took off 2 bases at V and 2 bases at J, with 7 bases between the two ends. The CDR3 is 13 amino acids. The V gene's germline CDR1 is KGHSH and CDR2 LQKENI.

The rearrangement uses TRBV24-1 and TRBJ1-3, with TRBD1 identical over 11 bases. Germline V gene sequence: CDR1 KGHDR, CDR2 SFDVKD. There are 17 residues in the CDR3. V dropped 4 bases and J dropped 0; count of bases not matched to a gene: 4. CDR3: CATSEPGTGGSGNTIYF. CDR3 coding DNA: TGTGCCACCAGTGAACCGGGGACAGGGGGCTCTGGAAACACCATATATTTT.

The CDR3 DNA reads as TGTGCCAGCACCGGGGGGCGTTCGAACACTGAAGCTTTCTTT. This gives the protein CASTGGRSNTEAFF. The chain has TRBV5-4 and TRBJ1-1, with D perhaps TRBD1 (6 bases). Germline lookup yields CDR1 SGHNT and CDR2 YYREEE (reference sequence). V gave up 6 bases and J gave up 1 base, with 13 bases separating them. The CDR3 is 14 residues long.

This chain connects TRBV5-1 to TRBJ2-3, with unresolved D. This CDR3 comprises 13 residues. V lost 3 bases to trimming and J lost 5 bases, with 10 bases between them. Germline loops: CDR1 SGHRS, CDR2 YFSETQ. DNA for the CDR3: TGCGCCAGCAGCTCTCTAATCGGAGATACGCAGTATTTT. It is translated as CASSSLIGDTQYF.

The CDR3 DNA is TGTGCCAGCAGGTATCTAGCATACAATGAGCAGTTCTTC. It specifies CASRYLAYNEQFF. This chain uses TRBV6-5 with TRBJ2-1; the D gene is possibly TRBD2 (5 bases). V shed 6 bases and J shed 4 bases, with 10 bases lying between them. Germline lookup yields CDR1 MNHEY and CDR2 SVGAGI. The CDR3 is 13 residues long.

This chain connects TRBV11-3 to TRBJ1-3; D gene unclear. V was pared by 1 base and J by 2 bases, with 3 bases between. This CDR3 spans 13 amino acids. From germline, CDR1 is SGHNT and CDR2 YENEEA. The CDR3 spells CASSLGPGNTIYF. The CDR3 DNA reads as TGTGCCAGCAGCTTAGGTCCTGGAAACACCATATATTTT.

V gene TRBV9 combines with J gene TRBJ2-1; a weak D match, TRBD2 (7 bases). CDR1 and CDR2 from the germline V gene are SGDLS and YYNGEE. The CDR3 runs to 14 residues. The germline V and J ends were trimmed by 0 bases and 9 bases, with 13 bases remaining between them. CDR3 sequence: CASSVVGGGAEQFF. In DNA, the CDR3 is TGTGCCAGCAGCGTAGTAGGAGGGGGGGCTGAGCAGTTCTTC.

The chain recombines TRBV18 with TRBJ1-4; no firm D call. The germline V gene has CDR1 KGHSH and CDR2 LQKENI. The CDR3 runs 15 residues. Between the trimmed V and J ends, which lost 1 base and 4 bases, there was a span of 10 bases. The CDR3 nucleotides read TGTGCCAGCTCACCACAGGGCCAGGATAATGAAAAACTGTTTTTT. Protein sequence: CASSPQGQDNEKLFF.

The V and J genes are TRBV5-4 and TRBJ2-1; 7 positions agree with TRBD2. V dropped 0 bases and J dropped 6; count of bases not matched to a gene: 12. CDR3 size: 17 residues. The germline gives CDR1 SGHNT, CDR2 YYREEE (reference sequence). The CDR3 loop is CASSLAQVGGVGNEQFF. Written as DNA, the CDR3 is TGTGCCAGCAGCTTGGCCCAGGTTGGGGGGGTCGGCAATGAGCAGTTCTTC.

The table lists this clone with a count of one. The chain combines TRBV7-6 with TRBJ1-2, with D perhaps matching TRBD1 (5 bases). The germline V gene has CDR1 SGHVS and CDR2 FNYEAQ. CDR3 size: 13 residues. The V end lost 4 bases, the J end lost 8 bases, and 14 bases lay between the germline ends. CDR3 nucleotides: TGTGCCAGCAGCTGGGGGTCCGGGAACGGCTACACCTTC. This sequence encodes CASSWGSGNGYTF. The variable domain in full, completed from reference TRBV7-6 and TRBJ1-2, reads GAGVSQSPRYKVTKRGQDVALRCDPISGHVSLYWYRQALGQGPEFLTYFNYEAQQDKSGLPNDRFSAERPEGSISTLTIQRTEQRDSAMYRCASSWGSGNGYTFGSGTRLTVV.

The chain links TRBV25-1 to TRBJ1-2, with a weak D call TRBD1 (5 bases). Trimming cost V 6 bases and J 4 bases, with 15 bases left between them. CDR1 MGHDK and CDR2 SYGVNS come from the germline V gene. The CDR3 covers 14 residues. Here the CDR3 DNA reads TGTGCCAGCAGGCCAATCGGGACCGCCTATGGCTACACCTTC. It translates to CASRPIGTAYGYTF.

This clone has only one observation. The chain carries TRBV3-1 (or the pseudogene TRBV3-2) and TRBJ1-1, with D possibly TRBD1 on 5 matching bases. V gave up 1 base and J gave up 9 bases, with 9 bases separating them. CDR1 and CDR2 (germline): LGHDT, YNNKEL (reference sequence). The CDR3 has 12 residues. The CDR3 DNA reads as TGTGCCAGCAGCCAAGTGCAGGGCAAAGCTTTCTTT. This codes for CASSQVQGKAFF.

The chain combines TRBV28 with TRBJ2-3, with D tentatively TRBD1 (5 bases). The V and J ends lost 6 bases and 4 bases respectively, with 5 bases between them. This CDR3 contains 11 residues. CDR1 MDHEN and CDR2 SYDVKM come from the germline V gene. The CDR3 region has the DNA TGTGCCAGCAGCAGGGCAGATACGCAGTATTTT. Translated: CASSRADTQYF.

The chain links TRBV5-1 to TRBJ2-5; D ambiguous. With 4 bases removed from V and 7 bases from J, the gap between germline ends came to 14 bases. From germline, CDR1 is SGHRS and CDR2 YFSETQ. CDR3 size: 13 residues. As DNA, the CDR3 is TGCGCCAGCAGCGATCCCCCGGTGGGGACCCAGTACTTC. It encodes CASSDPPVGTQYF.

The chain carries TRBV24-1 and TRBJ2-5; D gene unclear. V lost 6 bases to trimming and J lost 0 bases, with 10 bases between them. The CDR3 contains 14 residues. The germline CDR1 and CDR2 sequences are KGHDR and SFDVKD. The CDR3 loop is CATSTTHYQETQYF. The CDR3 DNA reads TGTGCCACCAGTACCACACACTACCAAGAGACCCAGTACTTC.